The rows below give T cell receptor beta chains drawn from one sample of a study of blood T cell repertoires in COVID-19. Sequencing was performed with immunoSEQ multiplex PCR; in TCRdb, only in-frame clones are kept and a portion is missing. The table has some 150,000 clones, roughly 80% seen once; the top ten hold around 8.7%. Sequenced sample: peripheral blood. These receptors all come from a man between 45 and 60 years old with active or convalescent COVID-19. The conserved cysteine and the conserved F or W are not part of the CDR3 here. Fields, in order: V gene, CDR3 protein.

TRBV5-1 ASSLDSSNEKLF
TRBV28 ASAKGGELAKNIQY
TRBV28 ASGPRTGYQPQH
TRBV2 ASNGLAGSYEQY
TRBV28 ASSLASGHTQY
TRBV6-1 ASSEGGTRQETQY
TRBV7-3 ASSSRQGGYNEQF
TRBV2 ASSPAGTSGPWELF
TRBV6-5 ASTTTGNYGYT
TRBV5-6 ASSQNRQGALTQY
TRBV29-1 SVEHGGYT
TRBV11-2 ASIPLGGRTDTQY
TRBV28 ASSLSGKRKLF
TRBV14 ASSQEVRDSPLH
TRBV19 ASSGQFSSYNSPLH
TRBV5-8 ASSLGSGPYEQY
TRBV3-1/TRBV3-2 ASSQVAGGQPQH
TRBV6-6 ASAGTRFSSPLH
TRBV10-3 AISLAGDTDTQY
TRBV19 ASSRTPGQGSPLH
TRBV7-9 ASSLVQNTEAF
TRBV7-2 ASSFDRGQLDEQF
TRBV28 ASSFPGAEAF
TRBV7-2 ASTVWNRGGETQY